These 13 T cell receptor beta chains came from one sample sequenced in a study of cytomegalovirus exposure and HLA in healthy donors. Primers included in the PCR were 60 Vbeta and 13 Jbeta primers. The table came from immunoSEQ multiplex PCR; TCRdb's copy has only in-frame clones and leaves some out. The table has about 160,000 clones, roughly four fifths seen once. The sequencing sample was made of PBMCs. These receptor sequences come from a woman younger than 35 in good health and CMV-seronegative.

This clone was recorded once. V gene TRBV7-9 combines with J gene TRBJ2-7, with D maybe TRBD1 (6 bases). Trimming cost V 5 bases and J 1 base, with 21 bases left between them. The germline V gene encodes CDR1 SEHNR and CDR2 FQNEAQ (reference sequence). The CDR3 consists of 17 residues. The DNA of the CDR3 is TGTGCCAGCAGCGACCCGAGTATCCGGGACAAATCCTACGAGCAGTACTTC. It encodes CASSDPSIRDKSYEQYF.

The J gene is TRBJ1-2, the V gene TRBV11-2; weak D call: TRBD1 (6 bases). The CDR3 has 16 amino acids. Germline lookup yields CDR1 SGHAT and CDR2 FQNNGV. The V end lost 5 bases, the J end lost 6 bases, and 22 bases lay between the germline ends. The CDR3 here is CASSPPFFTGRDGYTF. CDR3 nucleotides: TGTGCCAGCAGCCCTCCATTCTTTACAGGGAGGGATGGCTACACCTTC. Full variable domain (remainder filled in from reference TRBV11-2 and TRBJ1-2): EAGVAQSPRYKIIEKRQSVAFWCNPISGHATLYWYQQILGQGPKLLIQFQNNGVVDDSQLPKDRFSAERLKGVDSTLKIQPAKLEDSAVYLCASSPPFFTGRDGYTFGSGTRLTVV.

This clone was seen only once. J is TRBJ2-5 and V is TRBV27, with 15 bases matching TRBD2. Germline V gene data show CDR1 as MNHEY and CDR2 as SMNVEV (reference sequence). The ends lost 1 base at V and 5 bases at J; junction bases unmatched: 5. The CDR3 contains 17 residues. The CDR3 is CASSLWTSGRAMETQYF. The CDR3 DNA follows: TGTGCCAGCAGTTTATGGACTAGCGGGAGGGCCATGGAGACCCAGTACTTC.

This clone occurred a few times. The V call is TRBV5-1, the J call TRBJ2-6; tentatively, D is TRBD1 (6 bases). The V gene lost 5 bases and the J gene lost 0 bases, with 18 bases spanning the gap. Germline V lookup: CDR1 SGHRS, CDR2 YFSETQ. The CDR3 contains 18 residues. The CDR3 is CASSPQGHAASGANVLTF. The CDR3 nucleotides read TGCGCCAGCAGTCCCCAGGGACACGCCGCCTCTGGGGCCAACGTCCTGACTTTC.

The chain uses TRBV30 and TRBJ1-1, with a possible D match to TRBD1 (6 bases). CDR3 length equals 16 residues. Germline CDR1 and CDR2: GTSNPN and SVGIG (reference sequence). Trimming removed 0 bases at V and 2 bases at J, with 16 bases between. This CDR3 is CAWSVFYGQRNTEAFF. In DNA, the CDR3 is TGTGCCTGGAGTGTATTTTACGGACAGAGAAACACTGAAGCTTTCTTT.

The rearrangement uses TRBV6-5 and TRBJ1-1; maybe TRBD1 (6 bases). The V and J ends lost 4 bases and 1 base respectively, with 10 bases between them. CDR1 is MNHEY and CDR2 is SVGAGI in the germline V gene. The CDR3 length is 14 residues. CDR3 in amino acids: CASSSGDANTEAFF. DNA of the CDR3: TGTGCCAGCAGTTCAGGGGATGCGAACACTGAAGCTTTCTTT.

CDR3 sequence: CAWSITGDQPQHF. The CDR3 DNA reads TGTGCCTGGAGTATAACAGGGGATCAGCCCCAGCATTTT. V usage is TRBV30 and J usage is TRBJ1-5, with 7 bases fitting TRBD1. V lost 2 bases and J lost 5; bases outside the gene matches: 3. Germline loops: CDR1 GTSNPN, CDR2 SVGIG (reference sequence). The CDR3 consists of 13 residues.

This rearrangement joins TRBV6-1 to TRBJ1-1, with 10 bases aligning to TRBD1. The trim removed 7 bases at V and 11 bases at J, leaving 4 bases unmatched. The CDR3 covers 11 residues. CDR1 and CDR2 from the germline V gene are MNHNS and SASEGT. The CDR3 nucleotides read TGTGCCAGCACAGGGACAGGGGCTGCTTTCTTT. Its translation is CASTGTGAAFF.

The CDR3 loop reads CASRPRRGDGYTF. The CDR3 DNA is TGTGCCAGCAGGCCCAGACGCGGGGATGGCTACACCTTC. J is TRBJ1-2 and V is TRBV6-1; D not resolved. Trimming took 6 bases from V and 6 from J, leaving 14 bases between them. Per germline, CDR1 MNHNS and CDR2 SASEGT. CDR3 size: 13 residues.

This chain uses TRBV7-2 with TRBJ2-7; TRBD1 matches 7 bases. The CDR3 loop spans 14 amino acids. Germline loops: CDR1 SGHTA, CDR2 FQGNSA. J lost 3 bases, V lost 3 bases, and 5 bases had no gene match. CDR3 in amino acids: CASSLGDSFYEQYF. The CDR3 DNA follows: TGTGCCAGCAGCTTGGGGGACAGTTTCTACGAGCAGTACTTC.

This rearrangement joins TRBV2 to TRBJ2-1; tentatively, D is TRBD2 (5 bases). The germline V gene has CDR1 SNHLY and CDR2 FYNNEI. The CDR3 runs 15 residues. Between the trimmed V and J ends, which lost 2 bases and 4 bases, there was a span of 12 bases. Here the CDR3 reads CASSEFQRRYNEQFF. Written as DNA, the CDR3 is TGTGCCAGCAGTGAATTCCAGCGGAGATACAATGAGCAGTTCTTC.

The V call is TRBV13, the J call TRBJ1-5; the D gene is possibly TRBD1 (6 bases). The CDR3 has 14 amino acids. V was clipped by 3 bases and J by 10 bases, with 16 bases between them. Germline assignment: CDR1 PRHDT and CDR2 FYEKMQ (reference sequence). Written as DNA, the CDR3 is TGTGCCAGCAGCTTCGGACAGAGCTCGGGACCCCAGCATTTT. This translates into CASSFGQSSGPQHF.

The chain uses TRBV18 and TRBJ1-1, with D hard to call. Looked up from germline, CDR1 is KGHSH and CDR2 is LQKENI. With 6 bases removed from V and 5 bases from J, the gap between germline ends came to 13 bases. The CDR3 is made up of 13 amino acids. The CDR3 coding sequence is TGTGCCAGCTCCCGTGGCGGGGAAACTGAAGCTTTCTTT. As protein: CASSRGGETEAFF.